Below, one TCR beta chain is given with its context. Trimming pared 5 bases from V and 1 base from J, leaving 11 bases between. Per germline, CDR1 SEHNR and CDR2 FQNEAQ (reference sequence). CDR3 size: 15 residues. The sample is drawn from a study of blood T cell repertoires in COVID-19. Study context: The study drew acute and convalescent COVID-19 samples from the United States, Italy and Spain. T cells, B-cell-depleted T cells, or PBMCs supplied cDNA or gDNA.

Authors' data handling: Scientists estimated how many nucleated cells there were by amplifying reference gene primers. Sequencing was performed with immunoSEQ multiplex PCR; in TCRdb, only in-frame clones are kept and a portion is missing. V, J and clone size are those of that table, while D and trimming were read from the DNA. The sample has around 250,000 clones, more than 70% seen once. The chain uses TRBV7-9 and TRBJ2-2, with a tentative D call TRBD2 (6 bases). Input material: peripheral blood. The receptor's source is a man of 80 years or more with acute or convalescent COVID-19. CDR3 nucleotides: TGTGCCAGCAGCCGGAGGGGACGGAACACCGGGGAGCTGTTTTTT. Translation gives CASSRRGRNTGELFF.